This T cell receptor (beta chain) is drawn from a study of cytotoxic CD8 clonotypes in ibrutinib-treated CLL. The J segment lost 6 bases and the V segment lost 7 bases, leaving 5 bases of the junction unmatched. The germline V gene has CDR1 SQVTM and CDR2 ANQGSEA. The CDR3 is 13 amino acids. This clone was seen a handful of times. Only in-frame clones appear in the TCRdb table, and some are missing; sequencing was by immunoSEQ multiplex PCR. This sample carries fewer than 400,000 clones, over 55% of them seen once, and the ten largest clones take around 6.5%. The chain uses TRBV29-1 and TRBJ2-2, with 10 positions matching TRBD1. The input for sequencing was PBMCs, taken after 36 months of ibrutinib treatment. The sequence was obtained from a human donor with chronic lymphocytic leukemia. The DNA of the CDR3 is TGCAGCGCCCGGGACAGGGGCTCCGGGGAGCTGTTTTTT. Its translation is CSARDRGSGELFF.